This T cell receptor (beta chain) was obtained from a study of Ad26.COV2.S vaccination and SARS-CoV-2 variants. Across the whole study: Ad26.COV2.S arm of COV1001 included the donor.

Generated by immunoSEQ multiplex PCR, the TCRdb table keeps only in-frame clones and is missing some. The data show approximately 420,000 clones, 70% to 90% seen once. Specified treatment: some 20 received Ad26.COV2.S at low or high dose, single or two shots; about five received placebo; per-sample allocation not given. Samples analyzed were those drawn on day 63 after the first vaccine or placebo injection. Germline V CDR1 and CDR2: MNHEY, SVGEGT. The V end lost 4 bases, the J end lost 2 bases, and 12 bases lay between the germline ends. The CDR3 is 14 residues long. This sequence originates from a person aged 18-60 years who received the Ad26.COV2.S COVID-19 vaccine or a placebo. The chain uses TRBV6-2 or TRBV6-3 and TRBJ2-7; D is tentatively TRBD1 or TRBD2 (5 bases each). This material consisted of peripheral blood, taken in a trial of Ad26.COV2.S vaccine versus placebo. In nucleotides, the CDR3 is TGTGCCAGCAGTTCCGGGACGGTCCCCTACGAGCAGTACTTC. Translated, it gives CASSSGTVPYEQYF.